One and the same sample provided the 14 T cell receptor beta chains below, sequenced in a study of blood T cell repertoires in COVID-19 (dated by TCRdb to the early 2020s). Library prep was done by the immunoSEQ multiplex PCR assay. TCRdb obtained this table from immuneACCESS and retained in-frame rearrangements with V and J assigned. These tables miss some clones; where compared with another copy, unresolved V genes account for less than half of the shortfall, and the remainder is unexplained. The sample records 85,000 to 100,000 clones, almost 90% of which are singletons. The ten top clones hold approximately 2% of the sample. What was sequenced was peripheral blood. The receptors derive from a man aged 50 to 59 with COVID-19, enrolled during active disease.

The gene calls are TRBV11-3 and TRBJ2-2; possible D gene TRBD1, 5 bases. Germline CDR1 reads SGHNT; CDR2 reads YENEEA. V shed 1 base and J shed 5 bases, with 8 bases lying between them. This CDR3 contains 14 residues. The CDR3 is CASSLGQFTGELFF. The CDR3 region has the DNA TGTGCCAGCAGCTTAGGACAGTTTACCGGGGAGCTGTTTTTT. The complete variable domain, with remaining parts taken from reference TRBV11-3 and TRBJ2-2, reads EAGVVQSPRYKIIEKKQPVAFWCNPISGHNTLYWYLQNLGQGPELLIRYENEEAVDDSQLPKDRFSAERLKGVDSTLKIQPAELGDSAVYLCASSLGQFTGELFFGEGSRLTVL.

This chain connects TRBV12-3 or TRBV12-4 to TRBJ1-6; the D is unclear. The V gene lost 2 bases and the J gene lost 10 bases, with 9 bases spanning the gap. This CDR3 contains 13 residues. The CDR3 sequence: CASSLYGESPLHF. In DNA form, the CDR3 reads TGTGCCAGCAGTTTATACGGGGAATCACCCCTCCACTTT.

The J gene is TRBJ1-2, the V gene TRBV5-4; 8 bases are a match to TRBD1. Looked up from germline, CDR1 is SGHNT and CDR2 is YYREEE (reference sequence). With 0 bases clipped from V and 7 bases from J, the junction kept 8 bases outside the gene matches. CDR3 length: 15 residues. The CDR3 sequence is CASSLAGQGGAGYTF. In DNA form, the CDR3 reads TGTGCCAGCAGCTTGGCCGGACAGGGTGGGGCTGGCTACACCTTC.

The chain uses TRBV20-1 and TRBJ2-5; 7 bases map to TRBD2. This CDR3 has 14 residues. V shed 5 bases, J shed 2 bases, and the junction held 8 bases outside the gene matches. The germline CDR1 and CDR2 sequences are DFQATT and SNEGSKA (reference sequence). CDR3 protein: CSAGGGGPQETQYF. The CDR3, as DNA: TGCAGTGCTGGTGGGGGGGGACCGCAAGAGACCCAGTACTTC.

The chain uses TRBV5-1 and TRBJ2-3; weak D call: TRBD1 (7 bases). Germline V gene lookup returns CDR1 SGHRS and CDR2 YFSETQ. The CDR3 covers 15 residues. V lost 4 bases to trimming and J lost 2 bases, with 14 bases between them. This chain's CDR3 is CASSPQGGSTDTQYF. CDR3 nucleotide sequence: TGCGCCAGCAGCCCCCAGGGGGGCTCCACAGATACGCAGTATTTT.

In regard to this clone: One junction end disagrees with the germline gene, perhaps due to a read error. The V and J genes are TRBV14 and TRBJ2-3; a weak D match, TRBD1 (6 bases). Germline V gene lookup returns CDR1 SGHDN and CDR2 FVKESK. This CDR3 has 16 residues. The CDR3 spells CASSQVPGQYTDTQYF. The CDR3 DNA follows: TGTGCCAGCAGTCAAGTACCGGGACAATACACAGATACGCAGTATTTT.

The CDR3 nucleotides are TGTGCCAGTAATCCGACAGGGGGCATTCCTGAAGCTTTCTTT. Amino acids: CASNPTGGIPEAFF. V gene TRBV19 combines with J gene TRBJ1-1, with 10 bases aligning to TRBD1. The junction had 8 bases not matched to a gene; V was cut back by 7 bases and J by 6 bases. Germline loops: CDR1 LNHDA, CDR2 SQIVND (reference sequence). This CDR3 is 14 amino acids long.

The chain couples TRBV9 to TRBJ2-1, with D hard to call. Germline V gene data show CDR1 as SGDLS and CDR2 as YYNGEE. The CDR3 runs to 16 residues. V was cut by 4 bases and J by 5 bases, with 19 bases left in between. DNA for the CDR3: TGTGCCAGCAGCCCAAGCTCGGGTCAGCTAAACAATGAGCAGTTCTTC. It translates to CASSPSSGQLNNEQFF.

Worth noting for this clone: At one end, the junction sequence differs from germline, possibly due to a read error. Other DNA sequences in this sample translate to the same CDR3. The V call is TRBV7-2, the J call TRBJ1-4; D perhaps matches TRBD1 (5 bases). Germline V lookup: CDR1 SGHTA, CDR2 FQGNSA. The CDR3 sequence is 14 residues long. For the CDR3, the DNA is TGTGCCAGCAGTCCCCAGGGCGGAAATGAGAAACTGTTTTTT. Its translation is CASSPQGGNEKLFF.

This clone has a handful of counts. J is TRBJ1-4 and V is TRBV5-1; tentative D call: TRBD1 (5 bases). CDR1 is SGHRS, CDR2 YFSETQ, per germline. Trimming pared 5 bases from V and 0 bases from J, leaving 8 bases between. The CDR3 has 14 residues. CDR3 sequence: CASSWTSTNEKLFF. The CDR3 DNA reads as TGCGCCAGCAGTTGGACATCAACTAATGAAAAACTGTTTTTT. The full variable domain, with the rest looked up from reference TRBV5-1 and TRBJ1-4, is KAGVTQTPRYLIKTRGQQVTLSCSPISGHRSVSWYQQTPGQGLQFLFEYFSETQRNKGNFPGRFSGRQFSNSRSEMNVSTLELGDSALYLCASSWTSTNEKLFFGSGTQLSVL.

The chain uses TRBV5-6 and TRBJ2-2, with a weak D call TRBD2 (5 bases). The CDR3 length is 14 residues. Germline lookup yields CDR1 SGHDT and CDR2 YYEEEE. Trimming took off 5 bases at V and 2 bases at J, with 10 bases between the two ends. This CDR3 is CASSIRGNTGELFF. The CDR3 nucleotides read TGTGCCAGCAGTATCCGGGGAAACACCGGGGAGCTGTTTTTT. Using reference TRBV5-6 and TRBJ2-2 for the parts outside the CDR3, the full variable domain is DAGVTQSPTHLIKTRGQQVTLRCSPKSGHDTVSWYQQALGQGPQFIFQYYEEEERQRGNFPDRFSGHQFPNYSSELNVNALLLGDSALYLCASSIRGNTGELFFGEGSRLTVL.

The genes are TRBV18 and TRBJ2-7; 8 nucleotides agree with TRBD1. V was pared by 2 bases and J by 2 bases, with 2 bases of the junction left unmatched. From germline, CDR1 is KGHSH and CDR2 LQKENI. This CDR3 has 14 amino acids. The CDR3 loop is CASSPGQGPYEQYF. The CDR3 DNA follows: TGTGCCAGCTCACCAGGACAGGGCCCCTACGAGCAGTACTTC.

The V gene is TRBV5-4, the J gene TRBJ2-7, with 7 nucleotides matching TRBD1. Germline-derived CDR1 and CDR2 are SGHNT and YYREEE (reference sequence). The CDR3 has 13 residues. V lost 1 base and J lost 2; bases outside the gene matches: 0. CDR3 loop: CASSLTGAYEQYF. The DNA of the CDR3 is TGTGCCAGCAGCTTGACAGGGGCCTACGAGCAGTACTTC.

The V and J genes are TRBV4-1 and TRBJ2-7, with TRBD1 identical over 7 bases. From germline, CDR1 is MGHRA and CDR2 YSYEKL. This CDR3 has 17 residues. V lost 4 bases to trimming and J lost 2 bases; unmatched junction nucleotides: 14. CDR3 DNA sequence: TGCGCCAGCAGCCGACCATCTTCGACAGGGCCTACCTACGAGCAGTACTTC. This gives the protein CASSRPSSTGPTYEQYF.